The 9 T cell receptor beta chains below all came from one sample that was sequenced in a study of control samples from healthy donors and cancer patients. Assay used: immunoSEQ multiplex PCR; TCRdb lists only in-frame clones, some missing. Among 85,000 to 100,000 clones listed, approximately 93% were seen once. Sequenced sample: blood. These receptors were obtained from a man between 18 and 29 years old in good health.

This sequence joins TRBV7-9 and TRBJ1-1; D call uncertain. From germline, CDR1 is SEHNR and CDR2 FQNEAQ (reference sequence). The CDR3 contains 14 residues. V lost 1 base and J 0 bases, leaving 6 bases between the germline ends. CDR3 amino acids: CASSLVRVNTEAFF. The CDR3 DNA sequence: TGTGCCAGCAGCTTAGTTAGGGTGAACACTGAAGCTTTCTTT.

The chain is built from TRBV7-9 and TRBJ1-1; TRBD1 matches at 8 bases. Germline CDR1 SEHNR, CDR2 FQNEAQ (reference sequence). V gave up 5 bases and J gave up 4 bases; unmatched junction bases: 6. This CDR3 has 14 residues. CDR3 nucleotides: TGTGCCAGCAGCCCGACCACAGGGGGCACTGAAGCTTTCTTT. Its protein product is CASSPTTGGTEAFF.

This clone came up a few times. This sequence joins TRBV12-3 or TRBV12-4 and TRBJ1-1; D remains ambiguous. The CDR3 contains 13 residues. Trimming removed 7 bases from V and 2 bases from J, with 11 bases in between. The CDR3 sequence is CASTPDANTEAFF. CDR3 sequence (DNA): TGTGCCAGCACCCCGGACGCAAACACTGAAGCTTTCTTT.

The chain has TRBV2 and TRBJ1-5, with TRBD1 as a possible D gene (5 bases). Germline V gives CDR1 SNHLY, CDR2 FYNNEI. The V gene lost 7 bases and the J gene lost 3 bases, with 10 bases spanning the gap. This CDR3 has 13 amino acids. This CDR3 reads CASKGRVNQPQHF. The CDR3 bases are TGTGCCAGCAAGGGCAGGGTCAATCAGCCCCAGCATTTT.

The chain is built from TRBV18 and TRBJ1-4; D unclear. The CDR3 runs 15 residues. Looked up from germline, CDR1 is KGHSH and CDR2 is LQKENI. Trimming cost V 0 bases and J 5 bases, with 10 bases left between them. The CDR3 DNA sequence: TGTGCCAGCTCACCACCCCGGGGAAGAAATGAAAAACTGTTTTTT. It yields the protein CASSPPRGRNEKLFF.

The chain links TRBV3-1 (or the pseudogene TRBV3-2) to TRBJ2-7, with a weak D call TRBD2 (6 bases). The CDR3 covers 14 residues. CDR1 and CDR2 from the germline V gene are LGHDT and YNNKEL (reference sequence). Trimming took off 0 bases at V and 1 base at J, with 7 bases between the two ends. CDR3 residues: CASSQDGGSYEQYF. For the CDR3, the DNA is TGTGCCAGCAGCCAAGACGGGGGATCCTACGAGCAGTACTTC.

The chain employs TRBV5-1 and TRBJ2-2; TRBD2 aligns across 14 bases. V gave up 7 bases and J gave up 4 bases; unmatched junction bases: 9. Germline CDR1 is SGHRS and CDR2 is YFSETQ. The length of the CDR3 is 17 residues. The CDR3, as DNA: TGCGCCAGCCTGGGACTAGCGGGAGCGTTGGGCACCGGGGAGCTGTTTTTT. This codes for CASLGLAGALGTGELFF.

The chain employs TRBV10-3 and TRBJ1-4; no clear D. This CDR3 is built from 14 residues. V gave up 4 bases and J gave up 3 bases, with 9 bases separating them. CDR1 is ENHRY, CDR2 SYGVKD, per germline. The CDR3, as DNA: TGTGCCATCAGTGGCGGATCAGCTAATGAAAAACTGTTTTTT. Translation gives CAISGGSANEKLFF.

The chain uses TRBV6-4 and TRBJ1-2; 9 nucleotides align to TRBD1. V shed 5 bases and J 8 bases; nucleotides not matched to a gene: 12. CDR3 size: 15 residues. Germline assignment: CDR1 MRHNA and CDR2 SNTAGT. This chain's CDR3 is CASSREDRGVGGYTF. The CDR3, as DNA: TGTGCCAGCAGTAGGGAGGACAGGGGTGTTGGAGGCTACACCTTC.